This TCR beta chain is from a study of coeliac disease. The study, taken as a whole, reports: Known gliadin-specific TRB sequences: about 55% of the 18 coeliac samples, only 1 of 6 controls.

From germline, CDR1 is LNHDA and CDR2 SQIVND (reference sequence). The CDR3 sequence is 15 residues long. The trim removed 5 bases at V and 0 bases at J, leaving 6 bases unmatched. The assay was immunoSEQ multiplex PCR, and TCRdb's table has in-frame clones only and misses some. The table lists several thousand clones, over 60% of them singletons. About this clone: As yet, its antigen is unknown.

The TCR sequence derives from a man aged 30 to 39 with celiac disease. The V and J genes are TRBV19 and TRBJ2-7, with 8 positions matching TRBD1. The sequenced material came from lamina propria lymphocytes from the gut. CDR3 loop: CASSPAGTGSYEQYF. CDR3 nucleotide sequence: TGTGCCAGTAGTCCTGCCGGGACAGGCTCCTACGAGCAGTACTTC.